This section outlines one T cell receptor (beta chain) sequence together with its context. Germline trimming cut 11 bases from V and 6 bases from J; bases unmatched to any gene: 9. The CDR3 runs to 12 residues. CDR1 ENHRY and CDR2 SYGVKD come from the germline V gene. This entry belongs to a study of blood T cell repertoires in COVID-19. Background on the study: Acute and convalescent COVID-19 samples came from the United States, Italy and Spain.

In the authors' workflow: Nucleated cell number was recorded as an estimate derived from reference gene primer amplification. Using immunoSEQ multiplex PCR, the repertoire was profiled, and TCRdb retains in-frame clones only, with some absent. V and J calls and clone size are as listed in that table; D and trimming were resolved from the DNA. The sample records 300,000 to 450,000 clones, more than 75% being singletons. This chain joins TRBV10-3 and TRBJ2-7; 8 nucleotides match TRBD1. This receptor was obtained from a human donor with acute or convalescent COVID-19. The donor label of this sample is uncertain. Sequencing used peripheral blood. The DNA of the CDR3 is TGTGCCGTTGACAGGGGTTACGGCGAGCAGTACTTC. Translation gives CAVDRGYGEQYF.